This T cell receptor (beta chain) stems from a study of cytomegalovirus exposure and HLA in healthy donors. A multiplex PCR was run with 60 Vbeta primers and 13 Jbeta primers. Using immunoSEQ multiplex PCR, the repertoire was profiled, and TCRdb retains in-frame clones only, with some absent. The sample table sets out just over 150,000 clones. Germline CDR1 SGHDT, CDR2 YYEEEE. The CDR3 is made up of 14 amino acids. V was pared by 0 bases and J by 5 bases, with 11 bases between. Input material: PBMCs. The rearrangement joins TRBV5-6 to TRBJ2-5; D is possibly TRBD1 (5 bases). The TCR was taken from a woman in her sixties or seventies in good health and CMV-seronegative. CDR3 sequence reads: CASSLGTTWETQYF. The CDR3 DNA follows: TGTGCCAGCAGCTTGGGGACAACATGGGAGACCCAGTACTTC.